The rows below give T cell receptor beta chains drawn from one sample of a study of blood T cell repertoires in COVID-19. Method: immunoSEQ multiplex PCR; TCRdb's copy keeps in-frame clones and lacks some. The sample consists of roughly 55,000 clones, less than 85% of them appearing once. The sequenced material came from peripheral blood. These receptors originate from a human donor in a cohort sampled during active COVID-19. The CDR3 runs from the conserved cysteine through the conserved F or W. A D gene is named only where the DNA matches it firmly. Clone sizes are given selectively: once, few, many, or a class where the clone is expanded.

v_gene,d_gene,j_gene,abundance,CDR3aa,CDR3nt
TRBV6-5,-,TRBJ1-1,-,CASSLQANTEAFF,TGTGCCAGCAGTCTACAGGCGAACACTGAAGCTTTCTTT
TRBV5-8,-,TRBJ1-1,-,CASSPAVSLNTEAFF,TGTGCCAGCAGCCCTGCCGTCAGTTTGAACACTGAAGCTTTCTTT
TRBV19,-,TRBJ1-5,-,CASSITRQPQHF,TGTGCCAGTAGTATAACGCGCCAGCCCCAGCATTTT
TRBV2,-,TRBJ2-3,-,CASSPTGSRGTDTQYF,TGTGCCAGCAGTCCTACAGGGTCTCGTGGCACAGATACGCAGTATTTT
TRBV12-3/TRBV12-4,-,TRBJ2-3,-,CASRSLATDTQYF,TGTGCCAGCAGAAGTCTCGCGACAGATACGCAGTATTTT
TRBV5-1,-,TRBJ2-5,-,CASSPDGGWETQYF,TGCGCCAGCAGCCCCGATGGGGGGTGGGAGACCCAGTACTTC
TRBV28,-,TRBJ2-7,-,CASSLSRVLLRGYEQYF,TGTGCCAGCAGTTTATCCAGGGTCCTACTCCGCGGCTACGAGCAGTACTTC
TRBV3-1/TRBV3-2,TRBD2,TRBJ2-7,-,CASSQPRLAGGPRGWYEQYF,TGTGCCAGCAGCCAGCCCCGACTAGCGGGAGGGCCAAGGGGGTGGTACGAGCAGTACTTC
TRBV30,-,TRBJ2-3,-,CAWSRDKNTQYF,TGTGCCTGGAGCCGGGACAAGAATACGCAGTATTTT
TRBV27,-,TRBJ2-3,-,CASSRATPGNTQYF,TGTGCCAGCAGCCGCGCGACTCCAGGGAATACGCAGTATTTT
TRBV18,-,TRBJ2-7,once,CASSTGDGGAYEQYF,TGTGCCAGCTCAACGGGGGACGGAGGAGCCTACGAGCAGTACTTC
TRBV28,-,TRBJ2-1,-,CASSRGLDPFF,TGTGCCAGCAGCCGAGGGCTAGACCCGTTCTTC
TRBV4-2,TRBD1,TRBJ2-2,once,CASSQARTGGTGELFF,TGTGCCAGCAGCCAAGCCCGGACAGGGGGCACCGGGGAGCTGTTTTTT
TRBV7-9,-,TRBJ1-5,-,CASSLAGTIQPQHF,TGTGCCAGCAGCTTGGCCGGGACAATCCAGCCCCAGCATTTT
TRBV5-1,-,TRBJ2-7,few,CASRDTDSYEQYF,TGCGCCAGCCGGGACACGGATTCCTACGAGCAGTACTTC
TRBV6-5,TRBD1,TRBJ1-5,-,CASRTGQGNQPQHF,TGTGCCAGCAGGACGGGACAGGGCAATCAGCCCCAGCATTTT
TRBV7-2,-,TRBJ2-7,-,CASSLILGPYEQYF,TGTGCCAGCAGCTTAATTTTGGGGCCATACGAGCAGTACTTC
TRBV5-5,-,TRBJ1-6,-,CASSLEQYNSPLHF,TGTGCCAGCAGCTTGGAACAGTATAATTCACCCCTCCACTTT
TRBV7-9,-,TRBJ2-7,many,CASSPTWGQGYEQYF,TGTGCCAGCAGCCCTACTTGGGGGCAGGGGTACGAGCAGTACTTC
TRBV18,TRBD2,TRBJ2-7,-,CASSTRLAGGRPYEQYF,TGTGCCAGCTCAACCCGACTAGCGGGAGGGCGGCCCTACGAGCAGTACTTC
TRBV11-2,-,TRBJ1-2,-,CASSFGQSYGYTF,TGTGCCAGCAGCTTTGGACAGTCCTATGGCTACACCTTC
TRBV21-1,-,TRBJ1-3,few,CASTYRAGKGNTIYF,TGTGCCAGCACCTATAGGGCAGGGAAAGGAAACACCATATATTTT
TRBV4-3,TRBD1,TRBJ1-6,-,CASSQDPGQGYNSPLHF,TGCGCCAGCAGCCAAGACCCGGGACAGGGATATAATTCACCCCTCCACTTT
TRBV4-2,TRBD1,TRBJ1-4,-,CASSQGGQPYNEKLFF,TGTGCCAGCAGCCAAGGGGGACAGCCCTATAATGAAAAACTGTTTTTT
TRBV3-1/TRBV3-2,-,TRBJ1-3,many,CASSPSQGWDTIYF,TGTGCCAGCAGCCCATCACAGGGTTGGGACACCATATATTTT
TRBV29-1,TRBD1,TRBJ1-1,-,CSAGGTGGTNTEAFF,TGCAGCGCCGGTGGGACAGGGGGTACGAACACTGAAGCTTTCTTT
TRBV11-3,-,TRBJ2-1,-,CASSLRTGAPYNEQFF,TGTGCCAGCAGCCTAAGAACGGGAGCCCCATACAATGAGCAGTTCTTC
TRBV4-3,-,TRBJ1-2,-,CASSQVHLLESGYTF,TGCGCCAGCAGCCAAGTACATCTACTGGAGAGTGGCTACACCTTC
TRBV25-1,-,TRBJ1-4,-,CASSEGRGNNKAEKLFF,TGTGCCAGCAGTGAAGGCAGGGGAAATAACAAAGCTGAAAAACTGTTTTTT
TRBV2,TRBD1,TRBJ1-2,-,CATQGQGNYGYTF,TGTGCCACCCAAGGACAGGGGAACTATGGCTACACCTTC
TRBV6-6,TRBD2,TRBJ2-2,-,CATKTSGANTGELFF,TGTGCCACTAAAACTAGCGGAGCGAACACCGGGGAGCTGTTTTTT
TRBV4-1,-,TRBJ2-7,-,CASSQDAPPRLLSYEQYF,TGCGCCAGCAGCCAAGATGCCCCCCCCCGACTCCTTTCCTACGAGCAGTACTTC
TRBV18,-,TRBJ1-2,-,CASSPDRYGYTF,TGTGCCAGCTCACCGGACAGATATGGCTACACCTTC
TRBV4-1,-,TRBJ1-1,many,CASSRATGSGTEAFF,TGCGCCAGCAGTCGAGCGACAGGATCGGGCACTGAAGCTTTCTTT
TRBV11-2,TRBD1,TRBJ2-5,-,CATTTQGNRAETQYF,TGTGCCACCACAACACAGGGGAATCGGGCGGAGACCCAGTACTTC
TRBV5-4,-,TRBJ2-7,-,CASSLGGADSYEQYF,TGTGCCAGCAGCTTGGGGGGCGCGGATTCCTACGAGCAGTACTTC
TRBV11-2,TRBD2,TRBJ2-2,-,CASSSGTSGKLGELFF,TGTGCCAGCAGCAGCGGGACTAGCGGGAAGCTCGGGGAGCTGTTTTTT
TRBV11-2,-,TRBJ1-5,-,CASSLDPSGQPQHF,TGTGCCAGCAGCTTAGATCCCTCGGGTCAGCCCCAGCATTTT
TRBV11-3,-,TRBJ2-2,-,CASSLGPLTRTGELFF,TGTGCCAGCAGCCTCGGCCCCCTAACTAGGACCGGGGAGCTGTTTTTT
TRBV5-4,TRBD2,TRBJ2-3,few,CASSFQTSGSWNTQYF,TGTGCCAGCAGCTTTCAGACTAGCGGGAGTTGGAATACGCAGTATTTT
TRBV29-1,-,TRBJ1-1,-,CSVEVHGGNTEAFF,TGCAGCGTTGAAGTACACGGGGGAAACACTGAAGCTTTCTTT
TRBV29-1,-,TRBJ1-4,-,CSGRETLPPGKLFF,TGCAGCGGAAGGGAGACGCTGCCCCCGGGAAAACTGTTTTTT
TRBV11-3,-,TRBJ2-7,-,CASSGFDSPYEQYF,TGTGCCAGCAGCGGGTTCGACAGCCCCTACGAGCAGTACTTC
TRBV7-2,-,TRBJ2-3,-,CASSLGARGSADTQYF,TGTGCCAGCAGCTTAGGTGCTCGAGGTTCGGCAGATACGCAGTATTTT
TRBV7-9,TRBD1,TRBJ1-1,-,CASSLGQGPPEAFF,TGTGCCAGCAGCCTTGGACAGGGGCCCCCTGAAGCTTTCTTT
TRBV6-4,TRBD2,TRBJ2-2,-,CASSPTSGNTGELFF,TGTGCCAGCAGTCCGACTAGCGGGAACACCGGGGAGCTGTTTTTT
TRBV15,-,TRBJ2-3,-,CATSKDRLIYTQYF,TGTGCCACCAGCAAAGACCGACTGATCTATACGCAGTATTTT
TRBV5-1,TRBD2,TRBJ2-5,-,CASSLGTSGEETQYF,TGCGCCAGCAGCTTGGGGACTAGCGGCGAAGAGACCCAGTACTTC
TRBV9,TRBD1,TRBJ1-1,once,CASNDPNRGGNTEAFF,TGTGCCAGCAACGACCCAAACAGGGGAGGGAACACTGAAGCTTTCTTT
TRBV6-5,-,TRBJ1-4,-,CASMRGFGEKLFF,TGTGCCAGCATGAGGGGGTTCGGAGAAAAACTGTTTTTT
TRBV30,TRBD1,TRBJ2-7,few,CAWSVYRTGATYEQYF,TGTGCCTGGAGTGTTTATCGGACAGGGGCGACCTACGAGCAGTACTTC
TRBV18,-,TRBJ2-7,-,CASSPTTDEQYF,TGTGCCAGCTCACCTACCACGGACGAGCAGTACTTC
TRBV6-2/TRBV6-3,-,TRBJ2-6,-,CASSPLTVGGSGANVLTF,TGTGCCAGCAGCCCTCTCACGGTAGGCGGGTCTGGGGCCAACGTCCTGACTTTC
TRBV4-3,-,TRBJ2-1,few,CASSQELNPATNEQFF,TGCGCCAGCAGCCAAGAACTCAACCCAGCGACCAATGAGCAGTTCTTC
TRBV7-2,-,TRBJ1-1,-,CASSLGQMNTEAFF,TGTGCCAGCAGCTTAGGACAGATGAACACTGAAGCTTTCTTT
TRBV5-4,-,TRBJ2-5,-,CASSWADLQETQYF,TGTGCCAGCAGCTGGGCAGACCTCCAAGAGACCCAGTACTTC
TRBV5-4,-,TRBJ2-1,-,CASRSDFIYNEQFF,TGTGCCAGCAGGTCGGACTTTATCTACAATGAGCAGTTCTTC
TRBV23-1,-,TRBJ1-2,-,CASSQPSHRARRGYTF,TGCGCCAGCAGTCAGCCCTCTCACAGGGCCCGGAGGGGCTACACCTTC
TRBV9,-,TRBJ2-3,-,CASSVETGRGGDTQYF,TGTGCCAGCAGCGTAGAGACAGGGCGCGGGGGGGATACGCAGTATTTT